This T cell receptor beta chain is from a study of response to subunit inactivated influenza vaccine. In TCRdb, the RT-PCR reads were re-called with MiXCR into one record per CDR3 protein. The sample has hundreds of thousands of distinct CDR3 sequences; less than 8% are singletons. With regard to this clonotype: Its antigen is not identified.

CDR3 length: 15 residues. V lost 6 bases to trimming and J lost 3 bases; unmatched junction nucleotides: 4. Study-level findings and limits: The authors suggested that few new T cells are recruited per seasonal influenza vaccination.

This clonotype was obtained from a man aged 50-75 years who received an inactivated influenza vaccine. The material was PBMCs from blood, obtained around 2 years after vaccination. The chain has TRBV12-3 or TRBV12-4 and TRBJ2-5; 13 bases are a match to TRBD2. This CDR3 is CASRAGTSGEETQYF. The CDR3 DNA is TGTGCCAGCAGGGCCGGGACTAGCGGGGAAGAGACCCAGTACTTC.